This TCR beta chain comes out of a study of control samples from healthy donors and cancer patients. Generated by immunoSEQ multiplex PCR, the TCRdb table keeps only in-frame clones and is missing some. The sample yields approximately 150,000 clones, 80% to 95% seen once. The origin of this receptor is a woman aged 35 to 49 in good health. Sequencing was done on a sample of blood.

This CDR3 is CASKRGGVLDEQFF. The CDR3 DNA sequence: TGTGCCAGTAAACGTGGCGGGGTATTAGATGAGCAGTTCTTC. V and J are TRBV19 and TRBJ2-1; tentative D call: TRBD2 (6 bases). This CDR3 comprises 14 residues. The V gene's germline CDR1 is LNHDA and CDR2 SQIVND (reference sequence). With 7 bases removed from V and 8 bases from J, the gap between germline ends came to 18 bases.